A single sample is the source of the 22 T cell receptor beta chains below, sequenced in a study of blood T cell repertoires in COVID-19. Assay used: immunoSEQ multiplex PCR; TCRdb lists only in-frame clones, some missing. The sample yields under 85,000 clones, around 77% seen once. The sequencing sample was made of peripheral blood. The receptors were sampled from a human donor in a cohort sampled during active COVID-19.

The genes are TRBV15 and TRBJ1-2; D uncertain. Germline V gene lookup returns CDR1 LNHNV and CDR2 YYDKDF (reference sequence). The CDR3 sequence is 13 residues long. V lost 0 bases and J lost 2, with 4 bases in between. The DNA of the CDR3 is TGTGCCACCAGCAGAGATTTAAACTATGGCTACACCTTC. Translation: CATSRDLNYGYTF.

The chain employs TRBV2 and TRBJ2-7; TRBD2 matches at 8 bases. With 6 bases clipped from V and 2 bases from J, the junction kept 6 bases outside the gene matches. CDR1 and CDR2 (germline): SNHLY, FYNNEI. The CDR3 runs 14 residues. The CDR3 protein is CASRSRGVPYEQYF. The DNA of the CDR3 is TGTGCCAGCAGATCGCGGGGGGTCCCCTACGAGCAGTACTTC. Looking up the rest from reference TRBV2 and TRBJ2-7 gives the full variable domain: EPEVTQTPSHQVTQMGQEVILRCVPISNHLYFYWYRQILGQKVEFLVSFYNNEISEKSEIFDDQFSVERPDGSNFTLKIRSTKLEDSAMYFCASRSRGVPYEQYFGPGTRLTVT.

The rearrangement uses TRBV19 and TRBJ1-5; no firm D call. The germline CDR1 and CDR2 sequences are LNHDA and SQIVND (reference sequence). V was clipped by 1 base and J by 9 bases, with 10 bases between them. This CDR3 has 13 residues. CDR3: CASSIVTAGPQHF. For the CDR3, the DNA is TGTGCCAGTAGTATAGTAACCGCGGGGCCCCAGCATTTT.

The chain has TRBV7-2 and TRBJ2-7; D might be TRBD2 (7 bases). This CDR3 comprises 14 residues. V was trimmed by 7 bases and J by 2 bases, leaving 15 bases between them. Germline V gene data show CDR1 as SGHTA and CDR2 as FQGNSA. The CDR3 loop reads CASKAGAPTYEQYF. CDR3 DNA sequence: TGTGCCAGCAAGGCGGGGGCTCCCACCTACGAGCAGTACTTC.

This clone was counted only a few times. The genes are TRBV9 and TRBJ1-6, with 7 positions matching TRBD1. With 2 bases clipped from V and 9 bases from J, the junction kept 2 bases outside the gene matches. This CDR3 has 13 residues. The germline V gene encodes CDR1 SGDLS and CDR2 YYNGEE. CDR3: CASSVGQFSPLHF. The CDR3 coding sequence is TGTGCCAGCAGCGTGGGACAGTTTTCACCCCTCCACTTT.

The chain links TRBV11-2 to TRBJ1-1; maybe TRBD1 (6 bases). This CDR3 is built from 14 residues. Trimming stripped 8 bases from V and 4 bases from J, with 17 bases between. Looked up from germline, CDR1 is SGHAT and CDR2 is FQNNGV. The DNA for the CDR3 is TGTGCCAGCCACAGGGCCGGGATTGGCACTGAAGCTTTCTTT. Translation: CASHRAGIGTEAFF. The complete variable domain, with remaining parts taken from reference TRBV11-2 and TRBJ1-1, reads EAGVAQSPRYKIIEKRQSVAFWCNPISGHATLYWYQQILGQGPKLLIQFQNNGVVDDSQLPKDRFSAERLKGVDSTLKIQPAKLEDSAVYLCASHRAGIGTEAFFGQGTRLTVV.

The chain recombines TRBV3-1 (or the pseudogene TRBV3-2) with TRBJ1-6; TRBD1 aligns across 7 bases. The germline V gene has CDR1 LGHDT and CDR2 YNNKEL (reference sequence). There are 15 residues in the CDR3. V was pared by 2 bases and J by 9 bases, with 7 bases of the junction left unmatched. The CDR3 region has the DNA TGTGCCAGCAGCCAAAACCAGGGGGTGTTTTCACCCCTCCACTTT. This translates into CASSQNQGVFSPLHF.

The rearrangement links TRBV6-5 to TRBJ1-1; unclear D gene. The CDR3 length is 12 residues. Trimming pared 7 bases from V and 11 bases from J, leaving 17 bases between. Germline lookup yields CDR1 MNHEY and CDR2 SVGAGI. The CDR3 loop is CASISYPGGAFF. In nucleotides, the CDR3 is TGTGCCAGCATCTCCTACCCAGGTGGGGCTTTCTTT.

The chain is built from TRBV9 and TRBJ1-4; D not certain. The germline V and J ends were trimmed by 1 base and 1 base, with 8 bases remaining between them. The germline CDR1 and CDR2 sequences are SGDLS and YYNGEE. The CDR3 is made up of 15 amino acids. The CDR3: CASSVSQITNEKLFF. CDR3 coding DNA: TGTGCCAGCAGCGTATCACAGATAACTAATGAAAAACTGTTTTTT.

This clone was observed once. This chain joins TRBV28 and TRBJ2-3; TRBD2 matches at 7 bases. This CDR3 has 16 residues. Germline trimming cut 1 base from V and 4 bases from J; bases unmatched to any gene: 8. CDR1 MDHEN and CDR2 SYDVKM come from the germline V gene. CDR3 protein: CASSLSAGQGPDTQYF. Here the CDR3 DNA reads TGTGCCAGCAGTTTATCAGCGGGGCAGGGCCCAGATACGCAGTATTTT.

The chain employs TRBV18 and TRBJ2-2, with 8 bases identical to TRBD1. V shed 4 bases, J shed 1 base, and the junction held 2 bases outside the gene matches. The CDR3 loop spans 15 amino acids. Germline V gene lookup returns CDR1 KGHSH and CDR2 LQKENI. CDR3 amino acids: CASSLGQVNTGELFF. As DNA, the CDR3 is TGTGCCAGCTCACTGGGACAGGTGAACACCGGGGAGCTGTTTTTT.

This chain connects TRBV5-5 to TRBJ1-5; D gene ambiguous. CDR1 and CDR2 from the germline V gene are SGHKS and YYEKEE (reference sequence). The CDR3 covers 13 residues. V lost 0 bases to trimming and J lost 7 bases, with 8 bases between them. CDR3 sequence: CASSLVVGQPQHF. Here the CDR3 DNA reads TGTGCCAGCAGCTTGGTTGTTGGCCAGCCCCAGCATTTT.

Here the CDR3 DNA reads TGTGCCAGCAGCTTAGCCCACCGACTATCACTCTCTGGGGCCAACGTCCTGACTTTC. This codes for CASSLAHRLSLSGANVLTF. The chain is built from TRBV7-6 and TRBJ2-6, with D possibly being TRBD2 (5 bases). Germline V gives CDR1 SGHVS, CDR2 FNYEAQ. V lost 0 bases and J lost 0, with 15 bases in between. The CDR3 loop spans 19 amino acids.

The V and J genes are TRBV30 and TRBJ2-1; D may match TRBD1 or TRBD2 (5 bases each). Deletions cut 5 bases from V and 7 bases from J, with 12 bases between. Germline V gives CDR1 GTSNPN, CDR2 SVGIG (reference sequence). CDR3 length equals 12 residues. The CDR3 nucleotides read TGTGCCTGGGGGACGTACGGGAATGAGCAGTTCTTC. This codes for CAWGTYGNEQFF.

This sequence joins TRBV7-9 and TRBJ2-7; D perhaps matches TRBD2 (6 bases). CDR3 length: 13 residues. Looked up from germline, CDR1 is SEHNR and CDR2 is FQNEAQ (reference sequence). Trimming removed 3 bases at V and 3 bases at J, with 9 bases between. CDR3 in amino acids: CASSFFGGYEQYF. For the CDR3, the DNA is TGTGCCAGCAGCTTTTTCGGGGGCTACGAGCAGTACTTC.

This clone came up a few times. This chain links TRBV30 with TRBJ1-1, with D hard to call. The CDR3 loop spans 12 amino acids. Germline V gene lookup returns CDR1 GTSNPN and CDR2 SVGIG (reference sequence). The V and J ends lost 3 bases and 5 bases respectively, with 10 bases between them. CDR3 coding DNA: TGTGCCTGGAGGATCAAGAGGACTGAAGCTTTCTTT. It translates to CAWRIKRTEAFF.

The rearrangement uses TRBV5-4 and TRBJ2-1, with 8 bases matching TRBD2. The V gene end was trimmed by 3 bases and the J gene end by 0 bases; junction bases not matched to a gene: 5. The CDR3 totals 16 residues. Germline CDR1 SGHNT, CDR2 YYREEE (reference sequence). This CDR3 is CASSWGGTSSYNEQFF. CDR3 nucleotides: TGTGCCAGCAGCTGGGGGGGGACTAGCTCCTACAATGAGCAGTTCTTC. The variable domain in full, completed from reference TRBV5-4 and TRBJ2-1, reads ETGVTQSPTHLIKTRGQQVTLRCSSQSGHNTVSWYQQALGQGPQFIFQYYREEENGRGNFPPRFSGLQFPNYSSELNVNALELDDSALYLCASSWGGTSSYNEQFFGPGTRLTVL.

This clone has a count of ten or more. This chain uses TRBV10-1 with TRBJ2-7; TRBD2 is a possible D gene (6 bases). The CDR3 extends over 14 amino acids. Germline V gene lookup returns CDR1 WNHNN and CDR2 SYGVQD (reference sequence). The V and J ends lost 6 bases and 5 bases respectively, with 17 bases between them. For the CDR3, the DNA is TGCGCCAGCAGCCCGGCGGGGCGGTCGGACGAGCAGTACTTC. Amino acid sequence: CASSPAGRSDEQYF.

This clone was observed a handful of times. The chain uses TRBV29-1 and TRBJ1-5; possible D gene TRBD1, 5 bases. The CDR3 contains 13 residues. Germline CDR1 is SQVTM and CDR2 is ANQGSEA. The V end was cut by 4 bases, the J end by 3 bases, with 10 bases between. This CDR3 reads CSVGQGYNQPQHF. For the CDR3, the DNA is TGCAGCGTTGGGCAGGGATACAATCAGCCCCAGCATTTT.

The count of this clone is one. CDR3 bases: TGTGCCAGCAGTCAGACTAGTCAGAACACCGGGGAGCTGTTTTTT. It codes for CASSQTSQNTGELFF. J is TRBJ2-2 and V is TRBV6-5, with D possibly being TRBD2 (6 bases). Germline V lookup: CDR1 MNHEY, CDR2 SVGAGI. Trimming removed 5 bases at V and 1 base at J, with 11 bases between. The CDR3 loop spans 15 amino acids.

The rearrangement links TRBV19 to TRBJ1-2, with 8 bases that match TRBD1. The V gene's germline CDR1 is LNHDA and CDR2 SQIVND (reference sequence). Germline trimming cut 6 bases from V and 6 bases from J; bases unmatched to any gene: 6. The CDR3 loop spans 13 amino acids. The CDR3 protein is CASSLTGGNGYTF. CDR3 nucleotides: TGTGCCAGTAGCCTAACAGGGGGGAATGGCTACACCTTC.

The chain recombines TRBV7-7 with TRBJ2-1, with TRBD1 matching 8 bases. Germline V gives CDR1 SSHAT, CDR2 FNYEAQ (reference sequence). The length of the CDR3 is 15 residues. After removal of 1 base from V and 6 bases from J, the junction contained 5 bases not matched to a gene. CDR3 residues: CASSLEQGGFNEQFF. The CDR3 nucleotides are TGTGCCAGCAGCTTAGAACAGGGGGGCTTCAATGAGCAGTTCTTC.